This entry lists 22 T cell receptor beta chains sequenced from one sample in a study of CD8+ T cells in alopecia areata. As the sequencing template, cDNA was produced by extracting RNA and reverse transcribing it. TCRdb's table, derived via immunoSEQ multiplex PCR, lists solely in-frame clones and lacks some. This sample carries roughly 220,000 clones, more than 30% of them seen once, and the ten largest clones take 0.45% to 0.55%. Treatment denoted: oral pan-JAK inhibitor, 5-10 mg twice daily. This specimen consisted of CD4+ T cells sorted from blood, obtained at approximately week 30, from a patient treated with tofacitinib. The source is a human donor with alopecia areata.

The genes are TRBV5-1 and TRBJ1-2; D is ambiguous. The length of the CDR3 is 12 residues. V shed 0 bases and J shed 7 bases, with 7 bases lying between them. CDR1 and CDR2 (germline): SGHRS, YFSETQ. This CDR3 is CASSLGSRGYTF. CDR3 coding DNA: TGCGCCAGCAGCTTGGGTTCTCGTGGCTACACCTTC.

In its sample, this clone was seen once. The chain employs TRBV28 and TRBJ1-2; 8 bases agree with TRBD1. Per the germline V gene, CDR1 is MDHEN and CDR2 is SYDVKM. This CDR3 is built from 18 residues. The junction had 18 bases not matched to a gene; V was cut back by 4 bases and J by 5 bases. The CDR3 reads CASSSTVGTGNWGYGYTF. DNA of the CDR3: TGTGCCAGCAGTTCGACCGTCGGGACAGGAAACTGGGGTTATGGCTACACCTTC.

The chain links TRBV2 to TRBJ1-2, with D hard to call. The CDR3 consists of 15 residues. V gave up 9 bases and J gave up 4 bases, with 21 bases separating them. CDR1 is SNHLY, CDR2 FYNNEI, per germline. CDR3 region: CARDKGQREGYGYTF. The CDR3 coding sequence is TGTGCCAGGGATAAAGGGCAGCGAGAGGGCTATGGCTACACCTTC.

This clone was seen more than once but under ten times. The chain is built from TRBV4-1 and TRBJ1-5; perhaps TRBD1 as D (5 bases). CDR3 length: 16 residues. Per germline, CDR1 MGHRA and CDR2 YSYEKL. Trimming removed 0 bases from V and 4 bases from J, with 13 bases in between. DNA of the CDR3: TGCGCCAGCAGCCAAGAAGGAGCGAGGGGTAATCAGCCCCAGCATTTT. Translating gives CASSQEGARGNQPQHF.

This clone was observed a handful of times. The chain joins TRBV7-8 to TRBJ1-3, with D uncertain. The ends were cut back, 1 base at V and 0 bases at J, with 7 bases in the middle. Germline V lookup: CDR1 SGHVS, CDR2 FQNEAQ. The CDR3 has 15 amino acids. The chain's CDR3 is CASSLVGVSGNTIYF. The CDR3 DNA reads TGTGCCAGCAGCTTAGTTGGAGTCTCTGGAAACACCATATATTTT.

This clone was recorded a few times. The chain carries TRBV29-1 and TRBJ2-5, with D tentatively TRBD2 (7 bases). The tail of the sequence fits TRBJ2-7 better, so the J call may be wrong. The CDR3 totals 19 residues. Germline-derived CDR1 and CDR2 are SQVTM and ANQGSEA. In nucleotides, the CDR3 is TGCAGCGTTGAAGAGTTAAAGCGGGACAAGGGACGGACATCCTACGAGCAGTACTTC. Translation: CSVEELKRDKGRTSYEQYF.

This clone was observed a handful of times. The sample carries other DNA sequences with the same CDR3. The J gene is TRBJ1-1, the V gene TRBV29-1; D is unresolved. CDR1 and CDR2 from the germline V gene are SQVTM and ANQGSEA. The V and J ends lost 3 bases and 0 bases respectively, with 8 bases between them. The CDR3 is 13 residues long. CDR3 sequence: CSVEGRVNTEAFF. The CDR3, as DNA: TGCAGCGTTGAGGGGAGAGTGAACACTGAAGCTTTCTTT.

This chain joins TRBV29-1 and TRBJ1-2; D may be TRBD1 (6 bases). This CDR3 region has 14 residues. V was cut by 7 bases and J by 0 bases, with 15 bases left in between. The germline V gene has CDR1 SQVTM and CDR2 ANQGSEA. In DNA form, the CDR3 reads TGCAGCGCCGACACAGGGTTCTCTAACTATGGCTACACCTTC. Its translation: CSADTGFSNYGYTF.

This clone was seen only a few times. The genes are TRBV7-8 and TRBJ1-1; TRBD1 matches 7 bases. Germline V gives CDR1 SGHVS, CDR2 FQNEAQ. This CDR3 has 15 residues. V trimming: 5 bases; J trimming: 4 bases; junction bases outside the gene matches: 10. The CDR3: CASSEPTGKGTEAFF. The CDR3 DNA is TGTGCCAGCAGCGAACCGACAGGGAAAGGCACTGAAGCTTTCTTT. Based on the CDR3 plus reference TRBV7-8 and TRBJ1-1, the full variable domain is GAGVSQSPRYKVAKRGQDVALRCDPISGHVSLFWYQQALGQGPEFLTYFQNEAQLDKSGLPSDRFFAERPEGSVSTLKIQRTQQEDSAVYLCASSEPTGKGTEAFFGQGTRLTVV.

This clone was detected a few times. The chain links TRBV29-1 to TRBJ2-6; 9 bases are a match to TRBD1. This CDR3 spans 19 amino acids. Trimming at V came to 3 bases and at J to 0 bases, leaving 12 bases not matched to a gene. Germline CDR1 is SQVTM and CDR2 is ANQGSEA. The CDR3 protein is CSVDPGPGQGDSGANVLTF. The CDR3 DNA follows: TGCAGCGTTGACCCCGGACCGGGACAGGGCGACTCTGGGGCCAACGTCCTGACTTTC.

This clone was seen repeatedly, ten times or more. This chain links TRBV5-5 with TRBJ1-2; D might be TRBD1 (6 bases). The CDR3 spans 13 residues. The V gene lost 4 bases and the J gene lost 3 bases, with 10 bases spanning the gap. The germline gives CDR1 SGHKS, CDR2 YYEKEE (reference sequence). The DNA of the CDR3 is TGTGCCAGCAGCGTACAGGGTGACTATGGCTACACCTTC. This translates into CASSVQGDYGYTF.

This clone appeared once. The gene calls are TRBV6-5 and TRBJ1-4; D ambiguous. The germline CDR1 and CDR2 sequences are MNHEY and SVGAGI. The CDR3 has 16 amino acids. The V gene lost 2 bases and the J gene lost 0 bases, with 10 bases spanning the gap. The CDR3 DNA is TGTGCCAGCAGTTACCAGGTCTTCTCAACTAATGAAAAACTGTTTTTT. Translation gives CASSYQVFSTNEKLFF.

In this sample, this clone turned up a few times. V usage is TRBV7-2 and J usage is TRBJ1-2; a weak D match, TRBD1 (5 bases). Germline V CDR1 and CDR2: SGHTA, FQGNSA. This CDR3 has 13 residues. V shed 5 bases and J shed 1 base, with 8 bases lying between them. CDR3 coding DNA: TGTGCCAGCAGCCTGCAGGGTAACTATGGCTACACCTTC. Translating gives CASSLQGNYGYTF.

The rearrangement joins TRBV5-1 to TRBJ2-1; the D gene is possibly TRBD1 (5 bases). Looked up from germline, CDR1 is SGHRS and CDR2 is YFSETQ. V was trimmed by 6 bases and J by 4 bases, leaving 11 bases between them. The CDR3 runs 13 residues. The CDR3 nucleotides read TGCGCCAGCAAGGGGAACGAGTACAATGAGCAGTTCTTC. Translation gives CASKGNEYNEQFF.

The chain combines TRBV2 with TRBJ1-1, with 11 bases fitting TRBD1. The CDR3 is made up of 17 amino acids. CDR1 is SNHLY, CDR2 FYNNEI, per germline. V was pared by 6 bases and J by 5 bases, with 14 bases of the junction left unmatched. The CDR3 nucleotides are TGTGCCAGCAGAGCAAGTATTGGAGGGACAGGGGGTACTGAAGCTTTCTTT. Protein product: CASRASIGGTGGTEAFF. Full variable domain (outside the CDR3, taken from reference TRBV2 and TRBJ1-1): EPEVTQTPSHQVTQMGQEVILRCVPISNHLYFYWYRQILGQKVEFLVSFYNNEISEKSEIFDDQFSVERPDGSNFTLKIRSTKLEDSAMYFCASRASIGGTGGTEAFFGQGTRLTVV.

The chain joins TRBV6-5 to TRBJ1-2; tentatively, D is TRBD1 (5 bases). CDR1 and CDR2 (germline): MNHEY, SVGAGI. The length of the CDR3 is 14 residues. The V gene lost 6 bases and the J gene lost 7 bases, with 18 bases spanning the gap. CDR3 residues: CASRTPGPQGGYTF. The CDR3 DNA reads TGTGCCAGCAGGACTCCGGGACCCCAGGGTGGCTACACCTTC.

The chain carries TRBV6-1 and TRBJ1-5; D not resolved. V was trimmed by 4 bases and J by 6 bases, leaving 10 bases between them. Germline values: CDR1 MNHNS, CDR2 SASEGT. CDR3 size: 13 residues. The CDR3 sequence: CASSALTIQPQHF. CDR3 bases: TGTGCCAGCAGTGCTTTGACAATTCAGCCCCAGCATTTT.

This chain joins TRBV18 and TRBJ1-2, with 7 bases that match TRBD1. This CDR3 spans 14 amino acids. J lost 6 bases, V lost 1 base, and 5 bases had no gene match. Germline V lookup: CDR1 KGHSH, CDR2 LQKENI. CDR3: CASSPQDRENGYTF. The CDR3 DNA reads TGTGCCAGCTCACCACAAGACAGGGAGAATGGCTACACCTTC.

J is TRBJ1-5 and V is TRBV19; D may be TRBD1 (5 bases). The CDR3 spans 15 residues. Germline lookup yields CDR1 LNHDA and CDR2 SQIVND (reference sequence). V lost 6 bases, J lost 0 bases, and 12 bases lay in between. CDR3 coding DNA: TGTGCCAGTAGGCCGGGGGAGGATAGCAATCAGCCCCAGCATTTT. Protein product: CASRPGEDSNQPQHF.

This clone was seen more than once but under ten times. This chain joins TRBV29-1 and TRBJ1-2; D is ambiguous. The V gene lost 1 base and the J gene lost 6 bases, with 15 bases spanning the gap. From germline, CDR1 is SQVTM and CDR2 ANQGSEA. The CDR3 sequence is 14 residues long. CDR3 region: CSVEVRIKADGYTF. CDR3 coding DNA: TGCAGCGTTGAAGTACGTATCAAGGCGGATGGCTACACCTTC.

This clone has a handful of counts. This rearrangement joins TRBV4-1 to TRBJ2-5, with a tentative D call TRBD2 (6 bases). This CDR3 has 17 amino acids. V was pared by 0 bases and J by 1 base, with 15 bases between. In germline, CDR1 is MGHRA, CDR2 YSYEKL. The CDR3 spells CASSQDIEVGGQETQYF. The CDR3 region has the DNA TGCGCCAGCAGCCAAGATATAGAGGTGGGGGGCCAAGAGACCCAGTACTTC.

Here the CDR3 reads CASSTGTGNQETQYF. The CDR3 DNA reads TGTGCCAGCAGCACCGGGACAGGGAACCAAGAGACCCAGTACTTC. V gene TRBV7-6 combines with J gene TRBJ2-5, with 9 bases matching TRBD1. This CDR3 has 15 amino acids. Germline assignment: CDR1 SGHVS and CDR2 FNYEAQ. V was pared by 5 bases and J by 0 bases, with 4 bases of the junction left unmatched.